The clone carrying this T cell receptor (beta chain) was observed a handful of times. Its antigen is not identified. A read error may be the cause here, since a much bigger clone is one base away. These data come from a study of T cells in Graves' hyperthyroidism and ophthalmopathy. Findings and caveats of the study: Ophthalmopathy and stable hyperthyroidism were separated by a 13 V-J model.

CDR1 and CDR2 from the germline V gene are MDHEN and SYDVKM. There are 15 residues in the CDR3. RNA transcripts provided the source from which TCR beta CDR3 regions were amplified. HTBI primers were employed in a first-round RT-PCR of the TCR CDR3. TCRdb reprocessed the multiplex PCR reads via MiXCR and lists one record per CDR3 protein. The sample lists roughly 350,000 distinct CDR3 sequences, around 13% occurring once. The study excluded patients with uncontrolled infection, other autoimmune disease, pregnancy or lactation. V and J are TRBV28 and TRBJ2-3, with no clear D. This clonotype was obtained from a woman aged 30 to 39 with Graves' ophthalmopathy. The sequenced material came from blood. The CDR3 DNA reads as TGTGCCAGCAGTTTACCTAGGGCCGGTACAGATGCGCAGTATTTT. It translates to CASSLPRAGTDAQYF.